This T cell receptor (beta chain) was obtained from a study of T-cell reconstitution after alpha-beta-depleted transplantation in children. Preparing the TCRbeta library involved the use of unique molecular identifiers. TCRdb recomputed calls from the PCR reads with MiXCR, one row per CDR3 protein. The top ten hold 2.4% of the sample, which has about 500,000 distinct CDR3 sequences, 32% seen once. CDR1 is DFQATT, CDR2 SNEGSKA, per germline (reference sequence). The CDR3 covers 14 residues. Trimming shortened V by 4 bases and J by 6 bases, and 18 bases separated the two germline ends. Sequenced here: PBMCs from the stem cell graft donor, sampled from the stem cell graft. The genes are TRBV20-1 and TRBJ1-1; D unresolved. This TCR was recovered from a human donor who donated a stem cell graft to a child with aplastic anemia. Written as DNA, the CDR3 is TGCAGTGCTACGGAAAGAATATCGTACGCTGAAGCTTTCTTT. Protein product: CSATERISYAEAFF.